The present entry profiles one T cell receptor beta chain with its context. No antigen is known for it. This entry comes from a study of cytomegalovirus exposure and HLA in healthy donors. Study observations and caveats: The authors enumerated over 150 TCR beta chains as linked to cytomegalovirus. As was reported, the classifier diagnosed cytomegalovirus status with high specificity and sensitivity. Researchers left out some V segments, among them TRBV6-2 and TRBV6-3, as indistinguishable. Analyzed later, most CMV-associated TCR beta chains appeared HLA-restricted.

The PCR employed 60 Vbeta primers together with 13 Jbeta primers. The assay was immunoSEQ multiplex PCR, and TCRdb's table has in-frame clones only and misses some. In the table there are over 110,000 clones, roughly 80% of which are singletons. Germline V lookup: CDR1 MNHEY, CDR2 SMNVEV (reference sequence). Trimming pared 6 bases from V and 7 bases from J, leaving 10 bases between. This CDR3 has 12 residues. The sample taken for sequencing was PBMCs. The TCR originated in a man aged 18 to 30 in good health and CMV-seronegative. The V call is TRBV27, the J call TRBJ1-5, with D perhaps TRBD1 (5 bases). The CDR3 DNA follows: TGTGCCAGCAGCAGGGCCGGGCAGCCCCAGCATTTT. Translated, it gives CASSRAGQPQHF.